This T cell receptor beta chain was retrieved from a study of blood T cell repertoires in COVID-19. Some clones are missing from TCRdb's copy, which holds only in-frame ones; the method was immunoSEQ multiplex PCR. The sample carries roughly 220,000 clones, approximately 86% recorded once. Germline V gene data show CDR1 as MDHEN and CDR2 as SYDVKM. With 4 bases removed from V and 2 bases from J, the gap between germline ends came to 9 bases. The CDR3 is made up of 14 amino acids. This TCR came from a woman aged 50 to 60 with COVID-19, enrolled during active disease. This rearrangement joins TRBV28 to TRBJ2-1, with a weak D call TRBD2 (6 bases). Sequencing input: peripheral blood. The CDR3 loop reads CASSWDFTYNEQFF. The CDR3 bases are TGTGCCAGCAGTTGGGACTTTACCTACAATGAGCAGTTCTTC.